Below are 21 T cell receptor beta chains sequenced from a single sample in a study of vaccination effects on CD4 cells after COVID-19. Sequencing was performed with immunoSEQ multiplex PCR; in TCRdb, only in-frame clones are kept and a portion is missing. The table has under 65,000 clones, 80% to 85% seen once. Viral peptide pools were used in the ViraFEST assay to expand antigen-specific CD4+ T cells, and sequencing came afterward. Upon completion of 10 days in culture, CD4+ T cells were isolated. Their antigens are not known. The input for sequencing was CD4+ T cells from PBMCs cultured with HCoV-229E spike peptides, taken before COVID-19 vaccination. Receptors were obtained from a human donor who received a COVID-19 vaccine.

The J gene is TRBJ2-5, the V gene TRBV6-5; 12 bases are a match to TRBD2. This CDR3 spans 15 amino acids. V lost 7 bases and J lost 5; bases outside the gene matches: 8. Per germline, CDR1 MNHEY and CDR2 SVGAGI. The CDR3 protein is CASTELAGGLETQYF. The CDR3 bases are TGTGCCAGCACCGAACTAGCGGGGGGATTGGAGACCCAGTACTTC.

This clone is large by share. This chain connects TRBV2 to TRBJ1-6, with D possibly matching TRBD1 (6 bases). Germline CDR1 is SNHLY and CDR2 is FYNNEI. The length of the CDR3 is 15 residues. Between the trimmed V and J ends, which lost 7 bases and 7 bases, there was a span of 17 bases. The CDR3 DNA is TGTGCCAGCAATATGGACAGCCAATTCAATTCACCCCTCCACTTT. Protein sequence: CASNMDSQFNSPLHF. The variable domain in full, completed from reference TRBV2 and TRBJ1-6, reads EPEVTQTPSHQVTQMGQEVILRCVPISNHLYFYWYRQILGQKVEFLVSFYNNEISEKSEIFDDQFSVERPDGSNFTLKIRSTKLEDSAMYFCASNMDSQFNSPLHFGNGTRLTVT.

This clone was counted between two and nine times. V is TRBV5-1 and J is TRBJ1-6; the match to TRBD1 covers 7 bases. Germline lookup yields CDR1 SGHRS and CDR2 YFSETQ. Trimming removed 4 bases from V and 14 bases from J; junction bases left unmatched: 12. The CDR3 consists of 14 residues. The CDR3 DNA follows: TGCGCCAGCAGCACCGGGACAGCCCCCTCTACCCTCCACTTT. This codes for CASSTGTAPSTLHF. Complete variable domain (other parts from reference TRBV5-1 and TRBJ1-6): KAGVTQTPRYLIKTRGQQVTLSCSPISGHRSVSWYQQTPGQGLQFLFEYFSETQRNKGNFPGRFSGRQFSNSRSEMNVSTLELGDSALYLCASSTGTAPSTLHFGNGTRLTVT.

The chain combines TRBV7-2 with TRBJ2-3; D gene uncertain. The CDR3 length is 15 residues. CDR1 SGHTA and CDR2 FQGNSA come from the germline V gene. Trimming took 5 bases from V and 0 from J, leaving 12 bases between them. The CDR3 is CASSQEWASTDTQYF. The CDR3 bases are TGTGCCAGCAGCCAGGAGTGGGCTAGCACAGATACGCAGTATTTT.

The CDR3 sequence is CASSQGDENTEAFF. The CDR3 DNA follows: TGTGCCAGCAGCCAAGGGGACGAGAACACTGAAGCTTTCTTT. The genes are TRBV3-1 (or the pseudogene TRBV3-2) and TRBJ1-1; perhaps TRBD1 as D (5 bases). The CDR3 spans 14 residues. Germline lookup yields CDR1 LGHDT and CDR2 YNNKEL (reference sequence). The V end was cut by 1 base, the J end by 1 base, with 7 bases between.

The rearrangement uses TRBV5-6 and TRBJ2-1, with D uncertain. CDR1 and CDR2 (germline): SGHDT, YYEEEE. The CDR3 loop spans 11 amino acids. The V gene lost 5 bases and the J gene lost 8 bases, with 8 bases spanning the gap. This CDR3 reads CASSLIYEQFF. CDR3 bases: TGTGCCAGCAGTCTGATCTATGAGCAGTTCTTC.

The V gene is TRBV28, the J gene TRBJ2-4, with TRBD2 matching over 10 bases. The ends lost 2 bases at V and 0 bases at J; junction bases unmatched: 1. This CDR3 contains 16 residues. Germline assignment: CDR1 MDHEN and CDR2 SYDVKM. The CDR3: CASSLSGGVAKNIQYF. DNA for the CDR3: TGTGCCAGCAGTTTAAGCGGGGGGGTAGCCAAAAACATTCAGTACTTC.

The chain uses TRBV5-1 and TRBJ2-1; TRBD1 matches at 9 bases. After removal of 3 bases from V and 3 bases from J, the junction contained 4 bases not matched to a gene. This CDR3 region has 15 residues. CDR1 is SGHRS, CDR2 YFSETQ, per germline. CDR3 nucleotides: TGCGCCAGCAGCTGGACAGGGGTCAACTACAATGAGCAGTTCTTC. Translated, it gives CASSWTGVNYNEQFF.

The chain is built from TRBV28 and TRBJ2-5, with D possibly being TRBD2 (6 bases). Germline CDR1 MDHEN, CDR2 SYDVKM. V lost 5 bases, J lost 2 bases, and 15 bases lay in between. This CDR3 comprises 15 residues. The DNA of the CDR3 is TGTGCCAGCAGTACCGGGGGACCACGACAAGAGACCCAGTACTTC. This sequence encodes CASSTGGPRQETQYF.

This chain connects TRBV5-1 to TRBJ1-2, with D perhaps matching TRBD1 (6 bases). V gave up 2 bases and J gave up 2 bases, with 19 bases separating them. The germline V gene has CDR1 SGHRS and CDR2 YFSETQ. CDR3 length equals 17 residues. CDR3 DNA: TGCGCCAGCAGCTTCTCTCCTCCCGGACAGTACAACTATGGCTACACCTTC. As protein: CASSFSPPGQYNYGYTF.

The V gene is TRBV5-1, the J gene TRBJ2-7; the match to TRBD2 covers 7 bases. Trimming cost V 4 bases and J 6 bases; bases outside gene matches: 7. The V gene's germline CDR1 is SGHRS and CDR2 YFSETQ. CDR3 length: 13 residues. As DNA, the CDR3 is TGCGCCAGCAGCCCCGTTGGGGGGGGCGAGCAGTACGTC. It yields the protein CASSPVGGGEQYV.

For the CDR3, the DNA is TGTGCCAGCTCCCCCGGGACAGGGGCCACAAGGGGTACGCAGTATTTT. Its protein is CASSPGTGATRGTQYF. The rearrangement links TRBV18 to TRBJ2-3, with 10 bases aligning to TRBD1. J was trimmed by 8 bases and V by 6 bases; bases with no gene match: 14. The germline CDR1 and CDR2 sequences are KGHSH and LQKENI. The CDR3 is made up of 16 amino acids.

This rearrangement joins TRBV10-3 to TRBJ1-1; D not resolved. The germline V gene encodes CDR1 ENHRY and CDR2 SYGVKD. There are 11 residues in the CDR3. Trimming took 10 bases from V and 1 from J, leaving 7 bases between them. CDR3 protein: CASAGNTEAFF. CDR3 bases: TGTGCCAGCGCAGGGAACACTGAAGCTTTCTTT.

The chain has TRBV18 and TRBJ2-3; D gene uncertain. The V end lost 3 bases, the J end lost 0 bases, and 13 bases lay between the germline ends. The CDR3 covers 16 residues. Germline loops: CDR1 KGHSH, CDR2 LQKENI. CDR3 loop: CASSPMRTVSTDTQYF. CDR3 DNA sequence: TGTGCCAGCTCACCCATGAGGACGGTGAGCACAGATACGCAGTATTTT. Full variable domain (rest looked up from reference TRBV18 and TRBJ2-3): NAGVMQNPRHLVRRRGQEARLRCSPMKGHSHVYWYRQLPEEGLKFMVYLQKENIIDESGMPKERFSAEFPKEGPSILRIQQVVRGDSAAYFCASSPMRTVSTDTQYFGPGTRLTVL.

This sequence joins TRBV9 and TRBJ2-1; 8 nucleotides align to TRBD2. This CDR3 has 16 amino acids. V was pared by 0 bases and J by 10 bases, with 12 bases of the junction left unmatched. The germline gives CDR1 SGDLS, CDR2 YYNGEE. The CDR3 DNA follows: TGTGCCAGCAGCGTAGAGGGTAGCGGGGTGTTATCCGAGCAGTTCTTC. This codes for CASSVEGSGVLSEQFF. The complete variable domain, with remaining parts taken from reference TRBV9 and TRBJ2-1, reads DSGVTQTPKHLITATGQRVTLRCSPRSGDLSVYWYQQSLDQGLQFLIQYYNGEERAKGNILERFSAQQFPDLHSELNLSSLELGDSALYFCASSVEGSGVLSEQFFGPGTRLTVL.

V gene TRBV10-3 combines with J gene TRBJ1-3; no firm D call. This CDR3 spans 14 amino acids. The germline V gene encodes CDR1 ENHRY and CDR2 SYGVKD. V dropped 4 bases and J dropped 1 base, with 8 bases sitting between them. CDR3 in amino acids: CAISGAPSGNTIYF. The DNA for the CDR3 is TGTGCCATCAGTGGAGCACCATCTGGAAACACCATATATTTT.

The chain recombines TRBV6-1 with TRBJ2-5, with D perhaps being TRBD1 or TRBD2 (6 bases each). Trimming stripped 2 bases from V and 7 bases from J, with 14 bases between. Germline V lookup: CDR1 MNHNS, CDR2 SASEGT. The CDR3 spans 14 residues. Here the CDR3 reads CASSEQRGAATQYF. The CDR3 nucleotides are TGTGCCAGCAGTGAACAAAGGGGGGCGGCGACCCAGTACTTC.

This clone turned up a few times. The CDR3 DNA sequence: TGTGCCAGCAGCTCGAGGGGGGGCGTAGGTGGCTACACCTTC. Its protein is CASSSRGGVGGYTF. The chain has TRBV7-2 and TRBJ1-2, with TRBD1 as a possible D gene (6 bases). With 4 bases removed from V and 7 bases from J, the gap between germline ends came to 16 bases. The CDR3 has 14 amino acids. Germline V lookup: CDR1 SGHTA, CDR2 FQGNSA.

The chain couples TRBV28 to TRBJ2-7; weak D call: TRBD1 (5 bases). This CDR3 has 13 residues. V lost 8 bases and J lost 4, with 15 bases in between. Germline V CDR1 and CDR2: MDHEN, SYDVKM. CDR3 amino acids: CASGRGDSYEQYV. The CDR3 bases are TGTGCCAGCGGTCGCGGTGACAGTTACGAGCAGTACGTC.

The chain couples TRBV5-6 to TRBJ2-4, with a tentative D call TRBD2 (5 bases). The germline gives CDR1 SGHDT, CDR2 YYEEEE. The CDR3 sequence is 13 residues long. Between the trimmed V and J ends, which lost 4 bases and 11 bases, there was a span of 16 bases. The CDR3 sequence is CASSPEAAGVQYF. In DNA form, the CDR3 reads TGTGCCAGCAGCCCGGAGGCTGCTGGGGTTCAGTACTTC.

The rearrangement links TRBV7-3 to TRBJ1-1; D remains ambiguous. Germline V gives CDR1 SGHTA, CDR2 FQGTGA. The CDR3 has 14 residues. The V gene lost 2 bases and the J gene lost 4 bases, with 11 bases spanning the gap. The CDR3 region has the DNA TGTGCCAGCAGCTTAGAGGGAACTCTCACTGAAGCTTTCTTT. This encodes CASSLEGTLTEAFF.